This T cell receptor (beta chain) was sequenced in a study of regulatory T cells in long-lasting Graves disease. This clonotype was found many times. Its antigen is currently unknown. Time point given: newly diagnosed GD, antithyroid drugs for less than 3 months. PBMCs were the source of the RNA used for TCR sequencing. General study results and limits: Favored gene segments in persistent disease were TRBV28, TRBJ1-2 and TRBJ2-5.

Sequencing libraries for TCR beta were prepared with iRepertoire HTBI primers and Arm-PCR of CDR3 regions. TCRdb re-analysed the multiplex PCR reads in MiXCR, keeping a single row per CDR3 protein. The data hold 680,000 or so distinct CDR3 sequences, with 16% observed a single time. Germline V gene data show CDR1 as LNHDA and CDR2 as SQIVND (reference sequence). The CDR3 has 15 residues. The ends were cut back, 0 bases at V and 0 bases at J, with 6 bases in the middle. These same data were also listed under a study on T cells in Graves' hyperthyroidism and ophthalmopathy. That source notes: Newly diagnosed hyperthyroidism patients aged 18 to 65 years had disease lasting under 2 months. The HTBI primer set served for first-round RT-PCR of the TCR CDR3. Peripheral blood also featured most of the thyroid clonotypes expanded above 0.001.

The specimen comprised peripheral blood mononuclear cells (PBMCs), sampled at new diagnosis, from a patient treated with antithyroid drugs. This receptor was obtained from a woman between 25 and 40 years old with Graves disease. V and J are TRBV19 and TRBJ2-1; D gene ambiguous. In DNA form, the CDR3 reads TGTGCCAGTAGTATAGATCGTAGCTCCTACAATGAGCAGTTCTTC. This translates into CASSIDRSSYNEQFF.